This TCR beta chain was identified in a study of T cells in Graves' hyperthyroidism and ophthalmopathy. V trimming: 5 bases; J trimming: 3 bases; junction bases outside the gene matches: 3. The CDR3 is made up of 15 amino acids. Germline V gives CDR1 MDHEN, CDR2 SYDVKM. Study results and caveats: Among thyroid clonotypes expanded above 0.001, most also appeared in blood.

Approximately 10 ml of fresh peripheral blood supplied the PBMCs. The TCR beta CDR3 regions underwent amplification using RNA transcripts as the source. HTBI primers drove first-round RT-PCR of the TCR CDR3. TCRdb processed the multiplex PCR reads anew with MiXCR; each CDR3 protein has one entry. The repertoire holds about 250,000 distinct CDR3 sequences, almost 25% seen once, with approximately 32% in the top ten. Ten or more counts support this clonotype. The antigen is not known. The source material was blood. The chain links TRBV28 to TRBJ2-7; 14 nucleotides line up with TRBD2. The sequence came from a middle-aged woman with Graves' ophthalmopathy. The CDR3 coding sequence is TGTGCCAGCAGTCAAGGACTAGCGGGAGGCTACGAGCAGTACTTC. Translation gives CASSQGLAGGYEQYF.